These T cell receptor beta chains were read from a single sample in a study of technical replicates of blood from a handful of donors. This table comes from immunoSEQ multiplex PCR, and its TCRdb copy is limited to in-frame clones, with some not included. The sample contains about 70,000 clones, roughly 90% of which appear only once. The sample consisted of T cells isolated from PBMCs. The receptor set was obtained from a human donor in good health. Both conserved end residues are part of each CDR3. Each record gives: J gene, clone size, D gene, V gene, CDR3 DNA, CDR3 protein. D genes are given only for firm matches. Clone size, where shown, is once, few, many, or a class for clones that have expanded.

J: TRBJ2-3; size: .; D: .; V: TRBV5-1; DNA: TGCGCCAGCAGCTTGGTGGCAGGGGCCACAGATACGCAGTATTTT; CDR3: CASSLVAGATDTQYF
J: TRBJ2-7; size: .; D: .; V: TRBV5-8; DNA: TGTGCCAGCCCCGGCGGGACAGTCTACGAGCAGTACTTC; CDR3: CASPGGTVYEQYF
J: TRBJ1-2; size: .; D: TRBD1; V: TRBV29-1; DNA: TGCAGCGTTGAGTTACCGGGACAGGCCCACTATGGCTACACCTTC; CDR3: CSVELPGQAHYGYTF
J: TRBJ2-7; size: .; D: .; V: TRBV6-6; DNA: TGTGCCAGCAGTTACTCCGCCAGAAGCTCCTACGAGCAGTACTTC; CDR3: CASSYSARSSYEQYF
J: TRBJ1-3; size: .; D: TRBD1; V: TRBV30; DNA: TGTGCCTGGAGTGTGGCAGGGGGGTCTGGAAACACCATATATTTT; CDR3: CAWSVAGGSGNTIYF
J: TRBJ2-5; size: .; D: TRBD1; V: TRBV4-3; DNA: TGCGCCAGCAGCCAAGCCGGGACAGTACCCCAAGAGACCCAGTACTTC; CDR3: CASSQAGTVPQETQYF
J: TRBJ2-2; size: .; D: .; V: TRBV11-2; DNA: TGTGCCAGCAGCTTATTACTTGCCGGGGAGCTGTTTTTT; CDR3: CASSLLLAGELFF
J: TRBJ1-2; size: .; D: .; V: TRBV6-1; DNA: TGTGCCAGCAGTGAAACAGCGGCAAGCTATGGCTACACCTTC; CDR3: CASSETAASYGYTF
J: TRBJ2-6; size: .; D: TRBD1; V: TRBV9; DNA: TGTGCCAGCACCCCCGCAGGGGGCGCTTACTCTGGGGCCAACGTCCTGACTTTC; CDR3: CASTPAGGAYSGANVLTF
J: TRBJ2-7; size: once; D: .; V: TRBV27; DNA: TGTGCCAGCAGCAGAAAGTACTTC; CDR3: CASSRKYF
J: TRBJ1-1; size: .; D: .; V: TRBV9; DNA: TGTGCCAGCAGCGTTGGACAAGGGAACACTGAAGCTTTCTTT; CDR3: CASSVGQGNTEAFF
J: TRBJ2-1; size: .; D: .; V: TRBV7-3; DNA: TGTGCCAGCAGCATTCAGGGGGGCAATGAGCAGTTCTTC; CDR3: CASSIQGGNEQFF
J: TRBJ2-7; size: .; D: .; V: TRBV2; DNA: TGTGCCATGTTGCACGGGAGTAACTACGAGCAGTACTTC; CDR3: CAMLHGSNYEQYF
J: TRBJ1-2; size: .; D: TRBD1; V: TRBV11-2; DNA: TGTGCCAGCAGCTTGGATAAAAGGACAGGATTATATGGCTACACCTTC; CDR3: CASSLDKRTGLYGYTF
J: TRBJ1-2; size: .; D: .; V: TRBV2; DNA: TGTGCCAGCATGGTTATCCTGGCTTCGGGCTACACCTTC; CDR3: CASMVILASGYTF
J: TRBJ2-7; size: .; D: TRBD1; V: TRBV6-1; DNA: TGTGCCAGCAGGGGGACAGGGGTTGACGAGCAGTACTTC; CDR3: CASRGTGVDEQYF
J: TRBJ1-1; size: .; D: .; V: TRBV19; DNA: TGTGCCAGTTCCTGGGGGGTGTATATGGGGACTGAAGCTTTCTTT; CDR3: CASSWGVYMGTEAFF
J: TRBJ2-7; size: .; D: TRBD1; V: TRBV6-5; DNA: TGTGCCAGCAGTTACTCTGCGGGACAGGTTCCCTACGAGCAGTACTTC; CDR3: CASSYSAGQVPYEQYF
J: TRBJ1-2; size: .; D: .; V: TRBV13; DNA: TGTGCCAGCAGCTTCACGGGACTGTATGGCTACACCTTC; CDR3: CASSFTGLYGYTF
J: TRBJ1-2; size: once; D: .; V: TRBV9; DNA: TGTGCCAGCAGCGCCGACGGAGGGGCGCCGGAGTATGGCTACACCTTC; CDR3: CASSADGGAPEYGYTF
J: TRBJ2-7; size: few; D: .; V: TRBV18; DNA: TGTGCCAGCTCACAAAACCCTACAGGGCTTCAGTACTTC; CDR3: CASSQNPTGLQYF
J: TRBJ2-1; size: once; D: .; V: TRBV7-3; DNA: TGTGCCAGCAGCGAGCCGGGGGACAATGAGCAGTTCTTC; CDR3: CASSEPGDNEQFF
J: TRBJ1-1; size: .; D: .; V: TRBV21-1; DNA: TGTGCCAGCAGCGTGCTGTTAGCTACACAATGCACTGAAGCTTTCTTT; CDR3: CASSVLLATQCTEAFF
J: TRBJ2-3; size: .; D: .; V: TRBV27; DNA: TGTGCCAGCATACGCGACGCCCGGGGAGATACGCAGTATTTT; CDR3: CASIRDARGDTQYF
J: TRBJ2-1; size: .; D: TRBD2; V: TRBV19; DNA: TGTGCCAGTAGCGGGACTAGCGGATACAATGAGCAGTTCTTC; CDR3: CASSGTSGYNEQFF
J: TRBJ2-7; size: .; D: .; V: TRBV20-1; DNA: TGCAGTGCGGGGGACTTCTACGAGCAGTACTTC; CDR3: CSAGDFYEQYF
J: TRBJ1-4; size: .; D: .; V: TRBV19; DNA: TGTGCCAGTAGTATTACAGGGAGCGAAAAACTGTTTTTT; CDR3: CASSITGSEKLFF
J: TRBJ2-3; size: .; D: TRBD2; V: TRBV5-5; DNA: TGTGCCAGCAGCCCGATAGCGGGAGTACCAGATACGCAGTATTTT; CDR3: CASSPIAGVPDTQYF
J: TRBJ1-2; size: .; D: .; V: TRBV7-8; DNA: TGTGCCAGCAGCTTATGGTGGGGGGCTAACTATGGCTACACCTTC; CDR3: CASSLWWGANYGYTF
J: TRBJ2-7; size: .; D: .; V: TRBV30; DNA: TGTGCCTGGAGTGCTTCGGGGGGCCTGAGCTCCTACGAGCAGTACTTC; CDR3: CAWSASGGLSSYEQYF
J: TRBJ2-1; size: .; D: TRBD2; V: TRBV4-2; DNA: TGTGCCAGCAGCCAACGTCGTCCGACTAGCGGGGGCTCCTACAATGAGCAGTTCTTC; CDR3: CASSQRRPTSGGSYNEQFF
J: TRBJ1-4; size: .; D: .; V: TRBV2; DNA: TGTGCCAGCAGTGAAGCGCTTGAGGAAAAACTGTTTTTT; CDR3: CASSEALEEKLFF
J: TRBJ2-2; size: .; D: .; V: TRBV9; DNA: TGTGCCAGCAGCCTTTCCGGACAGAATGCTCTCAGGGAGCTGTTTTTT; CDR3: CASSLSGQNALRELFF
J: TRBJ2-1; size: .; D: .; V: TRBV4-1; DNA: TGCGCCAGCAGCCAAGACCGGGGTAACCCCTACAATGAGCAGTTCTTC; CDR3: CASSQDRGNPYNEQFF
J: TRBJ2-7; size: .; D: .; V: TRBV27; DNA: TGTGCCAGCAGTTCGCCCACACGGCAGTACTTC; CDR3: CASSSPTRQYF
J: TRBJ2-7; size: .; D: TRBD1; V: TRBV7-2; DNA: TGTGCCAGCAGCGGAAGGACAGGGAGTCCCGAGCAGTACTTC; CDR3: CASSGRTGSPEQYF
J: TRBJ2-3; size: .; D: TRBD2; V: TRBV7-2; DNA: TGTGCCAGCACTCCGTCCGGGACTAACACAGATACGCAGTATTTT; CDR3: CASTPSGTNTDTQYF
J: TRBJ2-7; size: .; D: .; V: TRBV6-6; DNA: TGTGCCAGCAGTTCCCGGGACAACCCCTACGAGCAGTACTTC; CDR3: CASSSRDNPYEQYF
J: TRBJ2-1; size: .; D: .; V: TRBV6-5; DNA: TGTGCCAGCAGTTACGCGCGATCGGTTCTCAATGAGCAGTTCTTC; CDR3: CASSYARSVLNEQFF
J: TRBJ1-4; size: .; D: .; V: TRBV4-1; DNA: TGCGCCAGCAGCCAAGAACCCCAGGGTGGTCTTCAAGAAAAACTGTTTTTT; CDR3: CASSQEPQGGLQEKLFF
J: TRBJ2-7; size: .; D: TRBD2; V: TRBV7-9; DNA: TGTGCCAGCAGCCCCCGTGGTAGCGGGATCTACGAGCAGTACTTC; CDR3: CASSPRGSGIYEQYF
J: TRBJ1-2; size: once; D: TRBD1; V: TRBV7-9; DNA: TGTGCCAGCAGCTCGGACAGGGACTATGGCTACACCTTC; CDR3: CASSSDRDYGYTF
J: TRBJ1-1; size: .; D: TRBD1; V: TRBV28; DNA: TGTGCCAGCAGTCAACTCGGACAGGGAGGTACCACTGAAGCTTTCTTT; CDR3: CASSQLGQGGTTEAFF
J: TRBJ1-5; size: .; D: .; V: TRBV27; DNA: TGTGCCAGCAGTTTATACGGGGGAGCAAATCAGCCCCAGCATTTT; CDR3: CASSLYGGANQPQHF
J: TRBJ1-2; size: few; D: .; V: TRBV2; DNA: TGTGCCAGCAGTGAAGCGCGGGGGAACTATGGCTACACCTTC; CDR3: CASSEARGNYGYTF
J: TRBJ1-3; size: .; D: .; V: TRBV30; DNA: TGTGCCTGGAGTGCCGGCGGAGGAAACACCATATATTTT; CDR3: CAWSAGGGNTIYF
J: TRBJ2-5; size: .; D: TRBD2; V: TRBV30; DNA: TGTGCCTGGAGTGTACGGGGGGGCCAAGAGACCCAGTACTTC; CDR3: CAWSVRGGQETQYF
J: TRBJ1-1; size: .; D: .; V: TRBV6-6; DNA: TGTGCCAGCAGTTACTCGACGGGGAACACTGAAGCTTTCTTT; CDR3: CASSYSTGNTEAFF
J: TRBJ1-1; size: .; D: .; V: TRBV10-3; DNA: TGTGCCATACAGGAAGGGCTGTGGCGGGAAGCTTTCTTT; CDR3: CAIQEGLWREAFF
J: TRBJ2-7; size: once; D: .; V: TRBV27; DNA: TGTGCCAGCGGCGTTAACAGGGCCTACGAGCAGTACTTC; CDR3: CASGVNRAYEQYF
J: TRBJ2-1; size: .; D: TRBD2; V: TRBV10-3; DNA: TGTGCCATCAGTGATTCAGGGGCGGGAGGCTCCTACAATGAGCAGTTCTTC; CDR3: CAISDSGAGGSYNEQFF
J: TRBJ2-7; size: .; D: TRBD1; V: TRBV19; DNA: TGTGCCAGTAGCGGACAGGGTATCTACGAGCAGTACTTC; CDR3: CASSGQGIYEQYF